The clone carrying this T cell receptor beta chain has at least ten counts. This specimen comes from a study of molecular identifiers for immune sequencing clone quantification. The CDR3 covers 14 residues. V lost 1 base and J 4 bases, leaving 9 bases between the germline ends. From germline, CDR1 is LNHDA and CDR2 SQIVND (reference sequence). Using its own MiXCR run on the PCR reads, TCRdb lists one record per CDR3 protein. The table shows under 650,000 distinct CDR3 sequences, with approximately 20% occurring only once. The rearrangement links TRBV19 to TRBJ2-3; TRBD2 might be the D (7 bases). The source of this sequence is a human donor in good health. Some libraries in this study had Jurkat cell RNA spiked in. Input material: naive CD8+ T cells from blood, with Jurkat cell RNA spiked in. The subset: FACS-sorted CD8+CD4-CCR7+CD45RA+ naive T cells. The CDR3 region is CASSIAGGPDTQYF. The CDR3 DNA is TGTGCCAGTAGTATAGCGGGGGGCCCAGATACGCAGTATTTT.